Below, 26 T cell receptor beta chains from the same sample are listed, as sequenced in a study of OX40 agonist ivuxolimab in advanced cancers. Some clones are missing from TCRdb's copy, which holds only in-frame ones; the method was immunoSEQ multiplex PCR. The profile shows tens of thousands of clones, 70% to 90% of them singletons. The source material was CD4+ or CD8+ T cells sorted from blood, sampled in a trial of the OX40 agonist ivuxolimab. These receptors were collected from an adult with an advanced solid tumor such as melanoma, head and neck, liver or kidney cancer.

The chain has TRBV30 and TRBJ1-5, with 9 bases matching TRBD1. Germline CDR1 and CDR2: GTSNPN and SVGIG (reference sequence). V was pared by 3 bases and J by 9 bases, with 9 bases of the junction left unmatched. This CDR3 spans 14 amino acids. The DNA of the CDR3 is TGTGCCTGGAGCGGAGGGACAGGGATAAGGCCCCAGCATTTT. Its protein is CAWSGGTGIRPQHF.

CDR3 residues: CASSLNYPGQGNNEQFF. The CDR3 bases are TGTGCCAGCAGTTTAAACTACCCGGGACAGGGGAATAATGAGCAGTTCTTC. The V gene is TRBV27, the J gene TRBJ2-1; 10 positions agree with TRBD1. Germline V gene lookup returns CDR1 MNHEY and CDR2 SMNVEV (reference sequence). V was clipped by 2 bases and J by 7 bases; unmatched bases: 11. This CDR3 has 17 residues.

The chain has TRBV7-8 and TRBJ2-7; the match to TRBD1 covers 10 bases. CDR1 and CDR2 from the germline V gene are SGHVS and FQNEAQ. The CDR3 contains 14 residues. Losses at the gene ends were 5 bases for V and 4 bases for J; bases not matched to a gene: 5. This CDR3 reads CASSPEDRGYEQYF. CDR3 DNA: TGTGCCAGCAGCCCCGAGGACAGGGGGTACGAGCAGTACTTC.

This clone has a single count. The CDR3 is CASSFIDGPTDTQYF. In DNA, the CDR3 is TGTGCCAGCAGCTTCATAGACGGCCCCACAGATACGCAGTATTTT. The rearrangement uses TRBV7-3 and TRBJ2-3; D gene unclear. Trimming pared 3 bases from V and 2 bases from J, leaving 12 bases between. Germline assignment: CDR1 SGHTA and CDR2 FQGTGA. CDR3 length: 15 residues.

This clone was recorded only once. This rearrangement joins TRBV7-3 to TRBJ1-6, with D hard to call. The CDR3 runs to 13 residues. The V and J ends lost 5 bases and 10 bases respectively, with 12 bases between them. The germline CDR1 and CDR2 sequences are SGHTA and FQGTGA. CDR3: CASSTGSASPLHF. In nucleotides, the CDR3 is TGTGCCAGCAGCACTGGGTCCGCATCACCCCTCCACTTT.

This clone was observed a handful of times. The chain links TRBV10-1 to TRBJ2-7; possibly TRBD2 for D (6 bases). The CDR3 consists of 14 residues. V was shortened by 3 bases and J by 3 bases, with 12 bases between the two germline ends. Per germline, CDR1 WNHNN and CDR2 SYGVQD (reference sequence). Written as DNA, the CDR3 is TGCGCCAGCAGTGACGGGGGAGCATTCTACGAGCAGTACTTC. It translates to CASSDGGAFYEQYF.

This clone was counted only a few times. This rearrangement joins TRBV18 to TRBJ1-1, with D unclear. The V gene's germline CDR1 is KGHSH and CDR2 LQKENI. The CDR3 is 14 amino acids. V was cut by 2 bases and J by 3 bases, with 10 bases left in between. The CDR3 here is CASSPSVGYTEAFF. The DNA of the CDR3 is TGTGCCAGCTCACCATCCGTAGGATACACTGAAGCTTTCTTT.

The sample holds one count of this clone. This sequence joins TRBV19 and TRBJ1-5, with 7 bases fitting TRBD1. The V gene end was trimmed by 4 bases and the J gene end by 3 bases; junction bases not matched to a gene: 9. The CDR3 contains 16 residues. CDR1 is LNHDA, CDR2 SQIVND, per germline (reference sequence). The CDR3 sequence is CASSTDATGYNQPQHF. CDR3 DNA sequence: TGTGCCAGTAGTACAGACGCGACAGGGTACAATCAGCCCCAGCATTTT.

The chain uses TRBV6-1 and TRBJ1-5, with D unclear. Germline loops: CDR1 MNHNS, CDR2 SASEGT. The V end was cut by 4 bases, the J end by 8 bases, with 6 bases between. The CDR3 totals 11 residues. The CDR3 protein is CASSGPEPQHF. The CDR3 DNA is TGTGCCAGCAGTGGGCCGGAGCCCCAGCATTTT.

The chain couples TRBV6-6 to TRBJ1-3; D remains unclear. The CDR3 loop spans 14 amino acids. Trimming stripped 7 bases from V and 0 bases from J, with 10 bases between. The germline CDR1 and CDR2 sequences are MNHNY and SVGAGI (reference sequence). The CDR3 nucleotides read TGTGCCAGCACAGGCCAACTCTCTGGAAACACCATATATTTT. Translated, it gives CASTGQLSGNTIYF.

This chain joins TRBV30 and TRBJ2-6; D may match TRBD1 or TRBD2 (5 bases each). Germline V gene data show CDR1 as GTSNPN and CDR2 as SVGIG (reference sequence). The CDR3 sequence is 15 residues long. This chain's CDR3 is CGGRGSTTGANVLTF. The CDR3 nucleotides are TGTGGGGGTCGGGGCTCTACCACTGGGGCCAACGTCCTGACTTTC.

V gene TRBV11-3 combines with J gene TRBJ1-1; the D is unclear. Germline assignment: CDR1 SGHNT and CDR2 YENEEA. Between the trimmed V and J ends, which lost 4 bases and 4 bases, there was a span of 4 bases. The CDR3 consists of 11 residues. The DNA of the CDR3 is TGTGCCAGCAGCTCCCCCACTGAAGCTTTCTTT. Encoded protein: CASSSPTEAFF. The variable domain in full, with the rest retrieved from reference TRBV11-3 and TRBJ1-1, is EAGVVQSPRYKIIEKKQPVAFWCNPISGHNTLYWYLQNLGQGPELLIRYENEEAVDDSQLPKDRFSAERLKGVDSTLKIQPAELGDSAVYLCASSSPTEAFFGQGTRLTVV.

The DNA for the CDR3 is TGTGCCAGCAGTTACCCCTTGGATACGCAGTATTTT. Residues: CASSYPLDTQYF. This chain connects TRBV6-6 to TRBJ2-3, with D uncertain. Germline V gene lookup returns CDR1 MNHNY and CDR2 SVGAGI (reference sequence). CDR3 length equals 12 residues. V lost 2 bases and J lost 6, with 6 bases in between.

V and J are TRBV6-1 and TRBJ2-3; D is perhaps TRBD2 (6 bases). This CDR3 is 17 amino acids long. The germline CDR1 and CDR2 sequences are MNHNS and SASEGT. Trimming removed 4 bases at V and 0 bases at J, with 17 bases between. The DNA of the CDR3 is TGTGCCAGCAGTGTCCAGGGACTCCAGATTAGCACAGATACGCAGTATTTT. Translated, it gives CASSVQGLQISTDTQYF.

The V and J genes are TRBV5-6 and TRBJ2-7; D is ambiguous. With 2 bases removed from V and 6 bases from J, the gap between germline ends came to 12 bases. Germline lookup yields CDR1 SGHDT and CDR2 YYEEEE. The CDR3 extends over 13 amino acids. The CDR3 DNA is TGTGCCAGCAGCTTTGGGCCCTCGCCCGAGCAGTACTTC. Translation gives CASSFGPSPEQYF.

The chain carries TRBV10-2 and TRBJ2-1, with a weak D call TRBD1 (6 bases). Germline CDR1 reads WSHSY; CDR2 reads SAAADI. The CDR3 covers 14 residues. The V gene lost 4 bases and the J gene lost 6 bases, with 13 bases spanning the gap. In DNA form, the CDR3 reads TGCGCCAGCAGTGCTCTAGGGGGTGGCAATGAGCAGTTCTTC. Its translation is CASSALGGGNEQFF.

The chain has TRBV30 and TRBJ2-1, with a possible D match to TRBD2 (6 bases). From germline, CDR1 is GTSNPN and CDR2 SVGIG (reference sequence). The CDR3 is made up of 13 amino acids. The V end lost 6 bases, the J end lost 3 bases, and 12 bases lay between the germline ends. CDR3 coding DNA: TGTGCCTGTTGGAGGGTGGGCTACAATGAGCAGTTCTTC. The encoded protein is CACWRVGYNEQFF. The whole variable domain, remainder taken from reference TRBV30 and TRBJ2-1, is SQTIHQWPATLVQPVGSPLSLECTVEGTSNPNLYWYRQAAGRGLQLLFYSVGIGQISSEVPQNLSASRPQDRQFILSSKKLLLSDSGFYLCACWRVGYNEQFFGPGTRLTVL.

The rearrangement links TRBV4-2 to TRBJ2-5; 14 nucleotides align to TRBD2. V lost 4 bases to trimming and J lost 0 bases; unmatched junction nucleotides: 4. Germline V gene lookup returns CDR1 LGHNA and CDR2 YNFKEQ. The CDR3 loop spans 17 amino acids. CDR3 coding DNA: TGTGCCAGCAGCCCGCGACTAGCGGGAGGGTACCAAGAGACCCAGTACTTC. Translated, it gives CASSPRLAGGYQETQYF.

The chain is built from TRBV10-3 and TRBJ2-1; 9 positions match TRBD2. CDR3 length: 14 residues. Germline V gene lookup returns CDR1 ENHRY and CDR2 SYGVKD. V was clipped by 5 bases and J by 4 bases; unmatched bases: 3. The CDR3 DNA reads TGTGCCATCAGTTCGACTAGCGGATACAATGAGCAGTTCTTC. Protein sequence: CAISSTSGYNEQFF.

This clone was seen more than once but under ten times. The chain is built from TRBV30 and TRBJ1-1; 9 bases align to TRBD1. The germline gives CDR1 GTSNPN, CDR2 SVGIG (reference sequence). The V segment lost 1 base and the J segment 0 bases; nucleotides outside the gene matches: 3. The CDR3 contains 15 residues. As DNA, the CDR3 is TGTGCCTGGAGTGAGGGACAGGGTATGAACACTGAAGCTTTCTTT. Protein sequence: CAWSEGQGMNTEAFF. Full variable domain (outside the CDR3, taken from reference TRBV30 and TRBJ1-1): SQTIHQWPATLVQPVGSPLSLECTVEGTSNPNLYWYRQAAGRGLQLLFYSVGIGQISSEVPQNLSASRPQDRQFILSSKKLLLSDSGFYLCAWSEGQGMNTEAFFGQGTRLTVV.

The chain recombines TRBV6-1 with TRBJ1-5, with D perhaps TRBD1 (5 bases). CDR3 length equals 15 residues. CDR1 and CDR2 (germline): MNHNS, SASEGT. The ends were cut back, 10 bases at V and 2 bases at J, with 18 bases in the middle. CDR3: CAILGGGEGNQPQHF. CDR3 coding DNA: TGTGCCATCCTTGGTGGGGGTGAGGGCAATCAGCCCCAGCATTTT.

The chain is built from TRBV30 and TRBJ1-4; D ambiguous. The ends were cut back, 0 bases at V and 5 bases at J, with 7 bases in the middle. The germline CDR1 and CDR2 sequences are GTSNPN and SVGIG (reference sequence). This CDR3 has 13 amino acids. CDR3 in amino acids: CAWSVTSNEKLFF. The CDR3 bases are TGTGCCTGGAGTGTGACGTCCAATGAAAAACTGTTTTTT.

The CDR3 bases are TGTGCCTGGAGTGCCCCGGGACTCTCTGGGGCCAACGTCCTGACTTTC. Protein sequence: CAWSAPGLSGANVLTF. The rearrangement joins TRBV30 to TRBJ2-6, with D perhaps matching TRBD2 (6 bases). Germline V gene data show CDR1 as GTSNPN and CDR2 as SVGIG (reference sequence). The germline V and J ends were trimmed by 1 base and 0 bases, with 10 bases remaining between them. The CDR3 runs 16 residues. Full variable domain (remainder filled in from reference TRBV30 and TRBJ2-6): SQTIHQWPATLVQPVGSPLSLECTVEGTSNPNLYWYRQAAGRGLQLLFYSVGIGQISSEVPQNLSASRPQDRQFILSSKKLLLSDSGFYLCAWSAPGLSGANVLTFGAGSRLTVL.

The CDR3 sequence is CASSQDWIAGPLETQYF. In DNA form, the CDR3 reads TGCGCCAGCAGCCAAGATTGGATAGCGGGACCTCTGGAGACCCAGTACTTC. The chain uses TRBV4-1 and TRBJ2-5, with 8 nucleotides matching TRBD2. The length of the CDR3 is 17 residues. With 0 bases clipped from V and 5 bases from J, the junction kept 11 bases outside the gene matches. Germline CDR1 is MGHRA and CDR2 is YSYEKL.

This clone was picked up one time. The J gene is TRBJ2-3, the V gene TRBV7-3, with D possibly being TRBD1 (6 bases). V was clipped by 2 bases and J by 2 bases, with 26 bases between them. The CDR3 consists of 20 residues. Germline V gene sequence: CDR1 SGHTA, CDR2 FQGTGA. For the CDR3, the DNA is TGTGCCAGCAGCTTATATGAGGGAAATTACAGGGTAAGATACACAGATACGCAGTATTTT. As protein: CASSLYEGNYRVRYTDTQYF.

The V call is TRBV11-3, the J call TRBJ1-4; D possibly corresponds to TRBD1 (6 bases). CDR1 SGHNT and CDR2 YENEEA come from the germline V gene. This CDR3 contains 14 residues. V was trimmed by 5 bases and J by 6 bases, leaving 13 bases between them. CDR3 loop: CASSPGARYEKLFF. Written as DNA, the CDR3 is TGTGCCAGCAGCCCGGGGGCTCGGTATGAAAAACTGTTTTTT.